These T cell receptor beta chains were read from a single sample in a study of blood T cell repertoires in COVID-19. Clones were read by immunoSEQ multiplex PCR, and TCRdb kept only the in-frame ones, dropping some. This table has 40,000 or so clones, around four fifths appearing once. Sequencing was performed on peripheral blood. All receptors come from a man aged 50 or older with active COVID-19. CDR3s include the opening cysteine and the closing phenylalanine or tryptophan. D genes are given only for firm matches. Clone size is not always given. Where it is, it says once, few, many or a class for expanded clones.

>TRBD1|medium-sized|TRBV4-2|TRBJ1-2
CASSLTGTGGGAYGYTF
TGTGCCAGCAGCCTCACCGGGACAGGAGGTGGGGCCTATGGCTACACCTTC
>TRBD2|.|TRBV6-2/TRBV6-3|TRBJ2-1
CASSLPGLAGGNEQFF
TGTGCCAGCAGTCTTCCGGGACTAGCGGGAGGGAATGAGCAGTTCTTC
>.|few|TRBV4-2|TRBJ1-6
CASSQSPVSWGENSPLHF
TGTGCCAGCAGCCAATCCCCCGTGTCTTGGGGGGAAAATTCACCCCTCCACTTT
>.|.|TRBV29-1|TRBJ1-4
CSVGQGQANEKLFF
TGCAGCGTTGGGCAGGGGCAGGCTAATGAAAAACTGTTTTTT
>.|.|TRBV11-2|TRBJ1-2
CASSSPRGRSLRGYTF
TGTGCCAGCAGCTCTCCGCGGGGACGGAGTCTCCGTGGCTACACCTTC
>TRBD1|.|TRBV6-1|TRBJ1-1
CASSEARTGRTEAFF
TGTGCCAGCAGTGAGGCCAGGACAGGGAGAACTGAAGCTTTCTTT
>.|.|TRBV28|TRBJ2-5
CASSSPAAGLGETQYF
TGTGCCAGCAGTTCGCCAGCCGCGGGGCTGGGCGAGACCCAGTACTTC
>TRBD1|.|TRBV9|TRBJ1-3
CAHWVWDRITGNTIYF
TGTGCCCATTGGGTATGGGACAGGATCACTGGAAACACCATATATTTT
>TRBD2|.|TRBV5-1|TRBJ2-1
CASSPTSGRATVNEQFF
TGCGCCAGCAGCCCGACTAGCGGGAGGGCCACCGTCAATGAGCAGTTCTTC
>.|.|TRBV7-9|TRBJ2-7
CASSSRDTASEQYF
TGTGCCAGCAGCTCCCGGGACACCGCATCGGAGCAGTACTTC
>TRBD1|few|TRBV6-6|TRBJ1-3
CASSPILQGVSGNTIYF
TGTGCCAGCAGTCCGATTCTACAGGGGGTCTCTGGAAACACCATATATTTT
>.|.|TRBV7-9|TRBJ1-3
CASSHVRGTQLRSGNTIYF
TGTGCCAGCAGCCATGTCCGTGGGACTCAGCTTCGCTCTGGAAACACCATATATTTT
>TRBD1|few|TRBV7-2|TRBJ2-2
CASSFGQGYTGELFF
TGTGCCAGCAGCTTTGGACAGGGCTACACCGGGGAGCTGTTTTTT